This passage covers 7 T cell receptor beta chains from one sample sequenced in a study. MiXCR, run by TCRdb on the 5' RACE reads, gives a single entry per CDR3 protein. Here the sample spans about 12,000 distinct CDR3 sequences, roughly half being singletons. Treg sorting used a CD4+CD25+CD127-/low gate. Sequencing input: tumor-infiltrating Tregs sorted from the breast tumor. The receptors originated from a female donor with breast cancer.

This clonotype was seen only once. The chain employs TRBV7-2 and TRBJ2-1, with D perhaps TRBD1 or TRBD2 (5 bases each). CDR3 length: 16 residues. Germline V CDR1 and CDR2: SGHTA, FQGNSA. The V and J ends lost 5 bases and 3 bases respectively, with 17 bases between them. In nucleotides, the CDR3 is TGTGCCAGCAGCCCTGGGGCTAGCCGCCGCTACAATGAGCAGTTCTTC. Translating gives CASSPGASRRYNEQFF.

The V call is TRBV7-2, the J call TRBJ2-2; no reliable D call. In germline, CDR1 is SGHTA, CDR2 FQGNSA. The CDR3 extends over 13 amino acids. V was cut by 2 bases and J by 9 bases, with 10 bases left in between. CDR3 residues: CASSLKPPRELFF. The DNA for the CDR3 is TGTGCCAGCAGCTTAAAGCCCCCCCGGGAGCTGTTTTTT. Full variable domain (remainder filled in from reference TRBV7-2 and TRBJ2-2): GAGVSQSPSNKVTEKGKDVELRCDPISGHTALYWYRQSLGQGLEFLIYFQGNSAPDKSGLPSDRFSAERTGGSVSTLTIQRTQQEDSAVYLCASSLKPPRELFFGEGSRLTVL.

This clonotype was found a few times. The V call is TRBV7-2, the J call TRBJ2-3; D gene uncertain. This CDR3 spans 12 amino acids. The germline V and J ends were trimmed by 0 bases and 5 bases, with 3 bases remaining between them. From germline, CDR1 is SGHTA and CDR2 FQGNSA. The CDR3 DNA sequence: TGTGCCAGCAGCTTAGCGCGAGATACGCAGTATTTT. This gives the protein CASSLARDTQYF. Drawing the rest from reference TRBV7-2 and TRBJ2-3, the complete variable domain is GAGVSQSPSNKVTEKGKDVELRCDPISGHTALYWYRQSLGQGLEFLIYFQGNSAPDKSGLPSDRFSAERTGGSVSTLTIQRTQQEDSAVYLCASSLARDTQYFGPGTRLTVL.

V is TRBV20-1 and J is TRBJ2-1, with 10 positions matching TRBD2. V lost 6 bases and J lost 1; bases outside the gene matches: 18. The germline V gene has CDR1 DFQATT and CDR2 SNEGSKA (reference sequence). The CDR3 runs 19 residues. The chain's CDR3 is CSASVLAGPPRGSYNEQFF. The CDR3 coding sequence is TGCAGTGCCAGCGTACTAGCGGGACCTCCTAGGGGGTCCTACAATGAGCAGTTCTTC.

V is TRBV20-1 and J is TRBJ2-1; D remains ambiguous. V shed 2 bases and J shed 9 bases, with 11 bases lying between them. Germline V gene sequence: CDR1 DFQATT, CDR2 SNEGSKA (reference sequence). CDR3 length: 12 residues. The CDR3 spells CSARLSAREQFF. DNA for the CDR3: TGCAGTGCTAGACTGTCCGCTCGTGAGCAGTTCTTC.

The chain's CDR3 is CASSAEAGSYNEQFF. The CDR3 DNA reads TGTGCCAGCAGTGCCGAGGCCGGCTCCTACAATGAGCAGTTCTTC. The V and J genes are TRBV6-4 and TRBJ2-1, with no clear D. CDR1 is MRHNA and CDR2 is SNTAGT in the germline V gene. V was shortened by 4 bases and J by 0 bases, with 10 bases between the two germline ends. There are 15 residues in the CDR3.

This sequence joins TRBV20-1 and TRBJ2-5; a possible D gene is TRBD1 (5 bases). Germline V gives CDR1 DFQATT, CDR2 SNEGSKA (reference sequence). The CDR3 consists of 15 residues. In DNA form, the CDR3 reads TGCATGGGTCACAGGATCATTGGATATCAAGAGACCCAGTACTTC. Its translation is CMGHRIIGYQETQYF.